The rows below give T cell receptor beta chains drawn from one sample of a study of CXCR3-negative and CXCR3-positive naive CD8 T cells. TCRdb re-called the 5' RACE reads and shows each CDR3 protein once, DNA omitted. The sample includes 75,000 to 100,000 distinct CDR3 sequences. The sample comprised naive CXCR3+ CD8+ T cells from blood. The receptors shown here come from a human donor in good health. Some clones in this sample may be carry-over from other donors' samples. The CDR3 runs from the conserved cysteine through the conserved F or W.

J,V,CDR3
TRBJ2-3,TRBV12-3/TRBV12-4,CASSFLWREGDLDTQYF
TRBJ2-3,TRBV23-1,CASSQSNGPSTDTQYF
TRBJ2-1,TRBV12-3/TRBV12-4,CASRQRAVNEQFF
TRBJ1-5,TRBV18,CASSPGTGDQPQHF
TRBJ1-1,TRBV20-1,CSASEGQPNTEAFF
TRBJ1-5,TRBV12-3/TRBV12-4,CASSRDGNQPQHF
TRBJ2-1,TRBV28,CASSLIGDRAYNEQFF
TRBJ2-7,TRBV6-6,CASSYPGQDSREQYF
TRBJ1-2,TRBV2,CASRPTGFGYGYTF
TRBJ2-2,TRBV9,CASSGTSGAYTGELFF
TRBJ2-3,TRBV20-1,CSARDSFGLAGGRASTDTQYF
TRBJ2-1,TRBV5-1,CASSSTQMKLRGDEQFF
TRBJ1-1,TRBV20-1,CSARPGTDYTEAFF
TRBJ2-2,TRBV25-1,CASSPSEGLLANTGELFF
TRBJ2-1,TRBV9,CASSVGLAGGNEQFF
TRBJ1-1,TRBV28,CASSSLGYYRDPSGTEAFF
TRBJ2-2,TRBV7-9,CASSPPTGLTGELFF
TRBJ1-1,TRBV28,CASSLSKVGEAFF
TRBJ2-7,TRBV11-1,CASSSTDYSSYEQYF
TRBJ1-2,TRBV27,CASSPYPTQGAYGYTF
TRBJ2-3,TRBV7-8,CASSWVRALQGDTQYF
TRBJ2-1,TRBV24-1,CATSDFRRAYNEQFF
TRBJ2-1,TRBV9,CASSVSGTDYNEQFF
TRBJ1-2,TRBV14,CASSLPGQNYGYTF
TRBJ1-1,TRBV30,CARTGTGVGGNTEAFF
TRBJ1-2,TRBV20-1,CSAHLGQTHYGYTF
TRBJ2-5,TRBV9,CASSPYGNQETQYF
TRBJ1-3,TRBV11-2,CASSLPEAGGNTIYF
TRBJ2-3,TRBV4-1,CASSQDEGTGLDTQYF
TRBJ1-2,TRBV14,CASSQNGDSTNYGYTF
TRBJ2-7,TRBV7-9,CASSPGGLWEQYF
TRBJ1-2,TRBV29-1,CSVDGTERDYGYTF
TRBJ2-3,TRBV27,CASSYSDTQYF
TRBJ1-5,TRBV28,CASSFKSSHLPQHF
TRBJ2-3,TRBV27,CASSLSSLTVWADTQYF
TRBJ1-5,TRBV7-9,CASSLGRDPGQPQHF
TRBJ2-7,TRBV20-1,CSARDPGSYYEQYF
TRBJ2-1,TRBV6-6,CASSSGTTYNEQFF
TRBJ2-2,TRBV6-2/TRBV6-3,CASSRGAHTGELFF
TRBJ1-3,TRBV5-1,CASSHKTGGNGNTIYF